The 22 T cell receptor beta chains below were found in one sample sequenced in a study of T cells in Graves' hyperthyroidism and ophthalmopathy. Researchers took RNA transcripts and amplified the TCR beta CDR3 regions from them. HTBI primers were employed in a first-round RT-PCR of the TCR CDR3. TCRdb re-called the multiplex PCR reads with MiXCR, one entry per CDR3 protein. The sample contains more than 500,000 distinct CDR3 sequences, approximately 15% of which appear only once. Sequenced: blood. The receptors were gathered from a woman between 35 and 50 years old with Graves' hyperthyroidism.

This clonotype was observed many times. The genes are TRBV2 and TRBJ1-1; D uncertain. The CDR3 spans 13 residues. Germline V gene lookup returns CDR1 SNHLY and CDR2 FYNNEI. The ends were cut back, 5 bases at V and 1 base at J, with 8 bases in the middle. This CDR3 reads CASSSQKNTEAFF. The CDR3 nucleotides read TGTGCCAGCAGTAGCCAGAAGAACACTGAAGCTTTCTTT. The variable domain in full, with the rest retrieved from reference TRBV2 and TRBJ1-1, is EPEVTQTPSHQVTQMGQEVILRCVPISNHLYFYWYRQILGQKVEFLVSFYNNEISEKSEIFDDQFSVERPDGSNFTLKIRSTKLEDSAMYFCASSSQKNTEAFFGQGTRLTVV.

This clonotype appeared many times. The CDR3 region has the DNA TGTGCCAGCAGTGTGAGCGGGAGCAATCAGCCCCAGCATTTT. It translates to CASSVSGSNQPQHF. The gene calls are TRBV28 and TRBJ1-5; D is undetermined. The germline CDR1 and CDR2 sequences are MDHEN and SYDVKM. The V end lost 5 bases, the J end lost 1 base, and 9 bases lay between the germline ends. This CDR3 region has 14 residues.

At least ten counts were recorded for this clonotype. The chain combines TRBV2 with TRBJ2-1; 9 bases are a match to TRBD1. The V segment lost 4 bases and the J segment 4 bases; nucleotides outside the gene matches: 17. Germline CDR1 and CDR2: SNHLY and FYNNEI. The CDR3 has 19 residues. The CDR3 spells CASSGGQGRTTQKYNEQFF. The CDR3 DNA reads as TGTGCCAGCAGTGGAGGACAGGGGCGGACTACCCAGAAATACAATGAGCAGTTCTTC. Full variable domain (outside the CDR3, taken from reference TRBV2 and TRBJ2-1): EPEVTQTPSHQVTQMGQEVILRCVPISNHLYFYWYRQILGQKVEFLVSFYNNEISEKSEIFDDQFSVERPDGSNFTLKIRSTKLEDSAMYFCASSGGQGRTTQKYNEQFFGPGTRLTVL.

This clonotype was seen ten or more times. The chain couples TRBV10-3 to TRBJ2-2; 12 positions match TRBD2. Trimming at V came to 2 bases and at J to 0 bases, leaving 4 bases not matched to a gene. Germline CDR1 and CDR2: ENHRY and SYGVKD. This CDR3 contains 18 residues. Written as DNA, the CDR3 is TGTGCCATCAGTGAGGAACTAGCGGGAGGTCCGAACACCGGGGAGCTGTTTTTT. Its translation is CAISEELAGGPNTGELFF.

This clonotype turned up a few times. CDR3 loop: CASSDSGLAVTTGELFF. The CDR3 nucleotides are TGCGCCAGCAGTGACTCCGGACTAGCGGTCACCACCGGGGAGCTGTTTTTT. This chain uses TRBV10-1 with TRBJ2-2; 10 bases agree with TRBD2. Trimming took 3 bases from V and 4 from J; bases not matched to a gene: 8. The CDR3 consists of 17 residues. Germline CDR1 is WNHNN and CDR2 is SYGVQD (reference sequence).

Of note for this clonotype: Germline and junction disagree at one end, which may indicate a read error. V is TRBV20-1 and J is TRBJ2-5; weak D call: TRBD2 (6 bases). The germline CDR1 and CDR2 sequences are DFQATT and SNEGSKA (reference sequence). This CDR3 spans 14 amino acids. In nucleotides, the CDR3 is TGCAGTGCTGGCAGGGAGGAGAACCAGGAGACCCAGTACTTC. It codes for CSAGREENQETQYF.

The genes are TRBV7-6 and TRBJ2-7; TRBD2 matches 8 bases. Germline CDR1 is SGHVS and CDR2 is FNYEAQ. V dropped 2 bases and J dropped 2; count of bases not matched to a gene: 5. The CDR3 length is 15 residues. CDR3: CASSLKASGPYEQYF. The CDR3 region has the DNA TGTGCCAGCAGCTTAAAGGCTAGCGGGCCCTACGAGCAGTACTTC.

This clonotype was counted a few times. The V and J genes are TRBV5-1 and TRBJ2-2, with 8 bases matching TRBD1. The CDR3 has 16 amino acids. Germline V gene sequence: CDR1 SGHRS, CDR2 YFSETQ. After removal of 4 bases from V and 2 bases from J, the junction contained 7 bases not matched to a gene. For the CDR3, the DNA is TGCGCCAGCAGCCCCCCGGGACAGGTCAACACCGGGGAGCTGTTTTTT. Amino acid sequence: CASSPPGQVNTGELFF.

The chain is built from TRBV9 and TRBJ2-7; D perhaps matches TRBD1 (6 bases). The V end was cut by 4 bases, the J end by 0 bases, with 11 bases between. Germline values: CDR1 SGDLS, CDR2 YYNGEE. The CDR3 runs to 14 residues. The CDR3 region is CASSPDSYSYEQYF. CDR3 sequence (DNA): TGTGCCAGCAGCCCGGACAGTTACTCCTACGAGCAGTACTTC.

This clonotype was detected ten times or more. The V call is TRBV20-1, the J call TRBJ2-5; 8 bases line up with TRBD2. CDR3 length: 14 amino acids. CDR1 and CDR2 (germline): DFQATT, SNEGSKA (reference sequence). The V gene end was trimmed by 0 bases and the J gene end by 4 bases; junction bases not matched to a gene: 4. CDR3 protein: CSARDWLAGETQYF. The CDR3 region has the DNA TGCAGTGCTAGAGATTGGCTAGCGGGAGAGACCCAGTACTTC.

This clonotype was seen at least ten times. The rearrangement joins TRBV11-2 to TRBJ2-5; TRBD2 matches at 7 bases. This CDR3 spans 14 amino acids. CDR1 and CDR2 (germline): SGHAT, FQNNGV. The J segment lost 4 bases and the V segment lost 2 bases, leaving 4 bases of the junction unmatched. The CDR3: CASSLYREGETQYF. The DNA of the CDR3 is TGTGCCAGCAGCTTATATAGGGAGGGAGAGACCCAGTACTTC.

Many counts were recorded for this clonotype. The chain couples TRBV11-2 to TRBJ1-1; 8 bases line up with TRBD1. The CDR3 is 14 amino acids. Germline V gene sequence: CDR1 SGHAT, CDR2 FQNNGV. V shed 1 base and J 2 bases; nucleotides not matched to a gene: 0. Here the CDR3 DNA reads TGTGCCAGCAGCTTAGCAGGGGGCAACACTGAAGCTTTCTTT. Protein product: CASSLAGGNTEAFF.

The chain links TRBV6-1 to TRBJ1-4; D perhaps matches TRBD1 (6 bases). Between the trimmed V and J ends, which lost 6 bases and 7 bases, there was a span of 12 bases. Germline V lookup: CDR1 MNHNS, CDR2 SASEGT. CDR3 size: 13 residues. Here the CDR3 reads CASRRWTAEKLFF. The CDR3 bases are TGTGCCAGCAGGCGCTGGACAGCTGAAAAACTGTTTTTT.

This chain joins TRBV5-1 and TRBJ2-2; D gene ambiguous. V dropped 2 bases and J dropped 1 base, with 6 bases sitting between them. The CDR3 covers 14 residues. Germline V gene sequence: CDR1 SGHRS, CDR2 YFSETQ. CDR3 DNA: TGCGCCAGCAGCTTCCCCCAGAACACCGGGGAGCTGTTTTTT. Protein: CASSFPQNTGELFF.

This clonotype came up many times. As DNA, the CDR3 is TGCAGCGTTTCCGGACGGTTGAACACTGAAGCTTTCTTT. Translating gives CSVSGRLNTEAFF. This chain connects TRBV29-1 to TRBJ1-1; D gene ambiguous. Germline CDR1 SQVTM, CDR2 ANQGSEA. V was pared by 5 bases and J by 0 bases, with 10 bases between. The CDR3 totals 13 residues.

This clonotype was counted at least ten times. The chain carries TRBV20-1 and TRBJ2-5; 7 nucleotides line up with TRBD1. The CDR3 consists of 14 residues. The J segment lost 2 bases and the V segment lost 1 base, leaving 4 bases of the junction unmatched. Germline assignment: CDR1 DFQATT and CDR2 SNEGSKA (reference sequence). This chain's CDR3 is CSARVWDRQETQYF. The CDR3 region has the DNA TGCAGTGCTAGAGTTTGGGACAGACAAGAGACCCAGTACTTC.

This clonotype was recorded a few times. This rearrangement joins TRBV27 to TRBJ1-2, with 8 bases fitting TRBD1. This CDR3 spans 13 amino acids. CDR1 and CDR2 (germline): MNHEY, SMNVEV (reference sequence). J lost 6 bases, V lost 5 bases, and 5 bases had no gene match. This CDR3 reads CASSGQGRHGYTF. The CDR3 nucleotides are TGTGCCAGCAGTGGACAGGGTCGGCATGGCTACACCTTC.

The chain links TRBV12-3 or TRBV12-4 to TRBJ1-4; possible D gene TRBD1, 5 bases. The CDR3 runs to 14 residues. The V end lost 5 bases, the J end lost 12 bases, and 19 bases lay between the germline ends. CDR3 loop: CASSDRDLEEELFF. The CDR3 coding sequence is TGTGCCAGCAGTGACCGGGACCTGGAAGAGGAACTGTTTTTT.

This clonotype was found many times. V and J are TRBV20-1 and TRBJ2-7; D remains ambiguous. The CDR3 extends over 15 amino acids. Germline V lookup: CDR1 DFQATT, CDR2 SNEGSKA (reference sequence). The V end lost 3 bases, the J end lost 6 bases, and 21 bases lay between the germline ends. The CDR3 sequence: CSASGPSLSSREQYF. The CDR3 DNA follows: TGCAGTGCTAGTGGCCCCTCTCTAAGTTCCCGCGAGCAGTACTTC.

This chain connects TRBV20-1 to TRBJ2-3; D uncertain. V dropped 4 bases and J dropped 7 bases, with 9 bases sitting between them. The CDR3 spans 11 residues. CDR1 and CDR2 (germline): DFQATT, SNEGSKA (reference sequence). The CDR3 here is CSAINYHTQYF. The DNA for the CDR3 is TGCAGTGCTATAAACTACCATACGCAGTATTTT.

To note about this clonotype: A much larger clone differs by one base, so this may be a read error. The CDR3 nucleotides read TGTGCCAGTCGAGGGACAGATATCTTGTCTGGGGCCAACGCCCTGACTTTC. It encodes CASRGTDILSGANALTF. The genes are TRBV6-2 or TRBV6-3 and TRBJ2-6; 7 positions match TRBD1. Germline V gene data show CDR1 as MNHEY and CDR2 as SVGEGT. This CDR3 spans 17 amino acids.

This clonotype appeared many times. The chain joins TRBV2 to TRBJ1-1, with a weak D call TRBD1 (5 bases). The germline gives CDR1 SNHLY, CDR2 FYNNEI. The CDR3 has 14 residues. Trimming left V 4 bases short and J 4 bases short, with 13 bases between. The CDR3 region has the DNA TGTGCCAGCAGTGCGTCAGGGAGACGCACTGAAGCTTTCTTT. Its translation is CASSASGRRTEAFF.